Following are 9 T cell receptor beta chains from one sample sequenced in a study of OX40 agonist ivuxolimab in advanced cancers. Data came from immunoSEQ multiplex PCR; TCRdb stores just in-frame clones and leaves some out. The sample contains some 20,000 clones, about four fifths of which appear only once. Sample: CD4+ or CD8+ T cells sorted from blood, taken in a trial of the OX40 agonist ivuxolimab. These receptors all come from an adult with an advanced solid tumor such as melanoma, head and neck, liver or kidney cancer.

V is TRBV29-1 and J is TRBJ1-4; no reliable D call. Trimming left V 7 bases short and J 0 bases short, with 9 bases between. Germline-derived CDR1 and CDR2 are SQVTM and ANQGSEA. This CDR3 has 13 amino acids. The CDR3 spells CSAQRTTNEKLFF. The CDR3 coding sequence is TGCAGCGCCCAACGAACAACTAATGAAAAACTGTTTTTT.

The rearrangement links TRBV7-6 to TRBJ2-2, with D possibly being TRBD2 (6 bases). The CDR3 sequence is 15 residues long. CDR1 and CDR2 from the germline V gene are SGHVS and FNYEAQ. Trimming removed 2 bases at V and 7 bases at J, with 14 bases between. DNA of the CDR3: TGTGCCAGCAGCTTAAGGGTAGCCGGGAGCGGGGAGCTGTTTTTT. Its translation: CASSLRVAGSGELFF.

The rearrangement links TRBV28 to TRBJ1-1, with no clear D. The CDR3 extends over 12 amino acids. V was cut by 3 bases and J by 0 bases, with 2 bases left in between. Germline V gene lookup returns CDR1 MDHEN and CDR2 SYDVKM. The CDR3 region has the DNA TGTGCCAGCAGTTTTATGAACACTGAAGCTTTCTTT. Amino acid sequence: CASSFMNTEAFF.

The chain combines TRBV11-2 with TRBJ1-1; D remains ambiguous. Trimming removed 1 base at V and 5 bases at J, with 11 bases between. The V gene's germline CDR1 is SGHAT and CDR2 FQNNGV. The CDR3 is 14 residues long. CDR3 nucleotide sequence: TGTGCCAGCAGCTTAGGCGGGTTGAGGACTGAAGCTTTCTTT. Protein sequence: CASSLGGLRTEAFF. The full variable domain, its missing parts supplied by reference TRBV11-2 and TRBJ1-1, is EAGVAQSPRYKIIEKRQSVAFWCNPISGHATLYWYQQILGQGPKLLIQFQNNGVVDDSQLPKDRFSAERLKGVDSTLKIQPAKLEDSAVYLCASSLGGLRTEAFFGQGTRLTVV.

This chain uses TRBV6-6 with TRBJ1-3; no definite D call. The CDR3 extends over 13 amino acids. The ends were cut back, 2 bases at V and 4 bases at J, with 6 bases in the middle. Germline lookup yields CDR1 MNHNY and CDR2 SVGAGI (reference sequence). CDR3 loop: CASSYGQGNTIYF. The CDR3, as DNA: TGTGCCAGCAGTTACGGGCAGGGAAACACCATATATTTT.

The chain is built from TRBV9 and TRBJ1-1; D gene uncertain. V lost 0 bases to trimming and J lost 3 bases, with 12 bases between them. Germline V gives CDR1 SGDLS, CDR2 YYNGEE. This CDR3 has 15 residues. CDR3 sequence (DNA): TGTGCCAGCAGCGTAGTAACGGGTTTCGACACTGAAGCTTTCTTT. Encoded protein: CASSVVTGFDTEAFF. Together with reference TRBV9 and TRBJ1-1, the CDR3 gives the full variable domain: DSGVTQTPKHLITATGQRVTLRCSPRSGDLSVYWYQQSLDQGLQFLIQYYNGEERAKGNILERFSAQQFPDLHSELNLSSLELGDSALYFCASSVVTGFDTEAFFGQGTRLTVV.

This clone was seen a few times. The chain combines TRBV2 with TRBJ2-6; D may correspond to TRBD1 or TRBD2 (5 bases each). The germline CDR1 and CDR2 sequences are SNHLY and FYNNEI. The CDR3 totals 17 residues. The V end was cut by 4 bases, the J end by 0 bases, with 13 bases between. The CDR3 here is CASSVRGPSSGANVLTF. DNA for the CDR3: TGTGCCAGCAGTGTCCGGGGACCCAGCTCTGGGGCCAACGTCCTGACTTTC.

The chain recombines TRBV7-9 with TRBJ1-2; no reliable D call. This CDR3 is 13 amino acids long. V was pared by 3 bases and J by 4 bases, with 9 bases between. CDR1 SEHNR and CDR2 FQNEAQ come from the germline V gene (reference sequence). The CDR3 is CASSLGRLYGYTF. Written as DNA, the CDR3 is TGTGCCAGCAGCTTGGGCAGACTCTATGGCTACACCTTC.

The CDR3 region has the DNA TGTGCCAGCAGGCGGACAGGGGGCACAGATACGCAGTATTTT. It is translated as CASRRTGGTDTQYF. The gene calls are TRBV7-9 and TRBJ2-3, with 9 bases aligning to TRBD1. Germline CDR1 is SEHNR and CDR2 is FQNEAQ (reference sequence). This CDR3 comprises 14 residues. Losses at the gene ends were 6 bases for V and 1 base for J; bases not matched to a gene: 2.